This TCR beta chain was identified during a study of T-cell memory formation after mild COVID-19. The V and J ends lost 0 bases and 2 bases respectively, with 14 bases between them. The CDR3 spans 17 residues. Germline V gene lookup returns CDR1 SGHNT and CDR2 YYREEE (reference sequence). The TCR alpha and TCR beta cDNA libraries, bearing sample barcodes and UMIs, were generated by 5'RACE using constant-segment primers. TCRdb processed the 5' RACE reads anew with MiXCR; each CDR3 protein has one entry. The sample contains about 240,000 distinct CDR3 sequences, 8.5% to 9.5% of which appear only once. Concerning this clonotype itself: What it recognizes is unknown.

General study findings and limits: Mainly CM and EM harbored the contracting CD4+ clones; mainly EMRA harbored the CD8+ ones. Later expanders leaned CD4+, whereas clones that contracted between day 15 and 85 were balanced CD4/CD8.

The source of this sequence is a man aged 18 to 29 who had mild COVID-19 (a few samples of this study predate the infection). Cell type and time point are not known. Sequenced sample: PBMCs or a T cell subset sorted from them (not recorded which). The chain has TRBV5-4 and TRBJ2-2, with a weak D call TRBD2 (6 bases). The CDR3 reads CASSLGSRDFNTGELFF. The CDR3 DNA is TGTGCCAGCAGCTTGGGTAGTAGGGACTTTAACACCGGGGAGCTGTTTTTT.